The T cell receptor (beta chain) under discussion was sequenced for a study of neoadjuvant anti-PD-1 for oral cavity cancer. Overall study: Around day 43, patients without progression received a fourth nivolumab dose before surgery. Overall study results and limits: Only three patients per response group were TCR-analyzed; validation needed.

Most PBMC samples had approximately 440 ng input DNA in six replicates. Repertoires were generated with immunoSEQ multiplex PCR, while TCRdb's copy carries only in-frame clones and drops some. The table lists about 12,000 clones, 70% to 75% of them singletons, with around 2.7% in the top ten. Concerning this clone itself: The antigen remains undetermined.

Germline CDR1 is MGHRA and CDR2 is YSYEKL. The length of the CDR3 is 13 residues. V was trimmed by 0 bases and J by 3 bases, leaving 6 bases between them. Time point given: after neoadjuvant nivolumab, at surgical resection. Sequenced material: PBMCs, taken after nivolumab (anti-PD-1) treatment. The TCR comes from a person between 40 and 80 years old with oral cavity squamous cell carcinoma. The chain is built from TRBV4-1 and TRBJ2-7; D perhaps matches TRBD2 (5 bases). CDR3 in amino acids: CASSQDRGYEQYF. In nucleotides, the CDR3 is TGCGCCAGCAGCCAAGATCGGGGCTACGAGCAGTACTTC.